This T cell receptor beta chain was sequenced in a study of cytomegalovirus exposure and HLA in healthy donors. Overall study: Later analysis reported that the approximately 110 validation repertoires shared the platform of the 650 to 700 first-cohort repertoires.

This clone turned up a few times. TCRdb keeps only in-frame clones here, not all; method: immunoSEQ multiplex PCR. This table has fewer than 200,000 clones, 85% appearing once. The donors were members of the validation cohort comprising some 120 subjects, separate from the roughly 650-subject first cohort. The clonotype comes from a man aged 18 to 30 in good health and CMV-seropositive. The material sequenced was PBMCs.

The CDR3 sequence: CASSLAAGNQPQHF. The CDR3, as DNA: TGTGCCAGCTCCCTCGCCGCGGGCAATCAGCCCCAGCATTTT. This rearrangement joins TRBV18 to TRBJ1-5; D unresolved. The germline gives CDR1 KGHSH, CDR2 LQKENI. The CDR3 length is 14 residues. Trimming shortened V by 6 bases and J by 2 bases, and 11 bases separated the two germline ends.